Listed below are T cell receptor beta chains from one sample, sequenced in a study of blood T cell repertoires in COVID-19. The protocol was immunoSEQ multiplex PCR, while the TCRdb copy is restricted to in-frame clones and leaves out a portion. The sample holds 130,000 to 150,000 clones, 70% to 90% seen once. Specimen: peripheral blood. Receptors originate from a man in his 70s with acute or convalescent COVID-19. Both conserved end residues are trimmed from each CDR3. Clone size is not always given. Where it is, it says once, few, many or a class for expanded clones.

abundance	v_gene	j_gene	CDR3aa
.	TRBV25-1	TRBJ2-3	ASSYGGTDTQY
.	TRBV3-1/TRBV3-2	TRBJ1-1	ASSQDIGQATNTEAF
.	TRBV5-1	TRBJ2-5	ASSLLRDRVETQY
.	TRBV5-6	TRBJ2-1	ASSSLTSGHNEQF
once	TRBV24-1	TRBJ2-5	ATRLLARQETQY
.	TRBV5-1	TRBJ1-3	ASSLGGGKSGNTIY
.	TRBV19	TRBJ1-5	ASSIAGQNQPQH
once	TRBV24-1	TRBJ1-4	ATSPGVTNEKLF
.	TRBV29-1	TRBJ1-1	SVEGGQGYALNTEAF
.	TRBV2	TRBJ2-5	ASSEELGATQY
.	TRBV6-1	TRBJ2-3	ASSENIRGDTQY
.	TRBV15	TRBJ2-7	ATSRVPGIYEQY
once	TRBV5-1	TRBJ2-1	ASSLVGAGEQF
.	TRBV6-6	TRBJ2-1	ASSPRTGHPGLSSYNEQF
.	TRBV6-1	TRBJ1-4	ASSEGGRGGLF
.	TRBV28	TRBJ1-1	ASRTGVGNTEAF
.	TRBV3-1/TRBV3-2	TRBJ2-4	ASSSVAGASGNIQY
.	TRBV5-1	TRBJ2-5	ASSLASGGQETQY
.	TRBV3-1/TRBV3-2	TRBJ2-6	ASSLNLRVGGANVLT
.	TRBV11-2	TRBJ1-1	ASSLSSDRVNTEAF
.	TRBV2	TRBJ2-7	ASSRGGLAYEQY
.	TRBV30	TRBJ2-5	AWGPLAGLGETQY
.	TRBV10-1	TRBJ2-1	ASSLSTGVGDEQF
.	TRBV5-5	TRBJ2-1	ASSFGGEYNEQF
once	TRBV6-5	TRBJ2-1	ASKVGQGQYNEQF
.	TRBV19	TRBJ2-1	ASKGASGLYEQF
.	TRBV19	TRBJ1-4	ASSPGQATNEKLF
.	TRBV7-6	TRBJ2-3	ASSPSLRGTDTQY
.	TRBV19	TRBJ1-5	ASSISRQGAGQPQH
.	TRBV10-2	TRBJ1-2	ASSERGGFGYT
.	TRBV28	TRBJ2-7	ASSTTSYEQY
.	TRBV19	TRBJ2-1	ASSTMFGQPEQF
few	TRBV7-9	TRBJ2-1	ASSLGGTGNPQNEQF